A selection of T cell receptor beta chains follows, all from one sample in a study of OX40 agonist ivuxolimab in advanced cancers. The assay was immunoSEQ multiplex PCR, and TCRdb's table has in-frame clones only and misses some. This sample has roughly 6,700 clones, with about two thirds found just once. The input for sequencing was CD4+ or CD8+ T cells sorted from blood, taken in a trial of the OX40 agonist ivuxolimab. These receptors came from an adult with an advanced solid tumor such as melanoma, head and neck, liver or kidney cancer. Both conserved end residues are part of each CDR3. Fields, in order: V gene, J gene, D gene, clone size, CDR3 DNA, CDR3 protein. The D gene is left open where the match is weak. The size field is filled for only some rows; it gives once, few, many or a size class.

V: TRBV7-2; J: TRBJ2-3; D: -; size: -; DNA: TGTGCCAGCAGCCATACCCCTTTTCAGGAGGATACGCAGTATTTT; CDR3: CASSHTPFQEDTQYF
V: TRBV13; J: TRBJ1-3; D: -; size: once; DNA: TGTGCCAGCAGCTCTTGGACAGCGAGCTCTGGAAACACCATATATTTT; CDR3: CASSSWTASSGNTIYF
V: TRBV29-1; J: TRBJ1-3; D: -; size: -; DNA: TGCAGCGCCACTGCTACAGGGTTTACTGGAAACACCATATATTTT; CDR3: CSATATGFTGNTIYF
V: TRBV11-2; J: TRBJ2-3; D: -; size: -; DNA: TGTGCCAGCAGCTACACCCTTGGTGCAGATACGCAGTATTTT; CDR3: CASSYTLGADTQYF
V: TRBV9; J: TRBJ2-7; D: -; size: few; DNA: TGTGCCAGCAGTTCTCTGGATTTCGGCGAGCAGTACTTC; CDR3: CASSSLDFGEQYF
V: TRBV29-1; J: TRBJ2-7; D: -; size: -; DNA: TGCAGCGCGCAGGACTCCTACGAGCAGTACTTC; CDR3: CSAQDSYEQYF
V: TRBV2; J: TRBJ2-1; D: -; size: few; DNA: TGTGCCAGCAGTGATGGGGCGTTCTACAATGAGCAGTTCTTC; CDR3: CASSDGAFYNEQFF
V: TRBV6-6; J: TRBJ1-1; D: -; size: -; DNA: TGTGCCGTAGGGGGGGCTGGCACTGAAGCTTTCTTT; CDR3: CAVGGAGTEAFF
V: TRBV14; J: TRBJ2-7; D: -; size: -; DNA: TGTGCCAGCAGCCAAATGGCAGTGTCGGTCTACGAGCAGTACTTC; CDR3: CASSQMAVSVYEQYF
V: TRBV4-3; J: TRBJ2-3; D: -; size: few; DNA: TGCGCCAGCAGCCAAGCACAGCGGAGTGCCTTTATTAGCACAGATACGCAGTATTTT; CDR3: CASSQAQRSAFISTDTQYF
V: TRBV27; J: TRBJ2-7; D: TRBD1; size: -; DNA: TGTGCCAGCAGTTTAGTGGACAGGGCGAGTTACGAGCAGTACTTC; CDR3: CASSLVDRASYEQYF
V: TRBV6-5; J: TRBJ2-1; D: -; size: few; DNA: TGTGCCAGCAGTTACTCTTGGAGATATGAGCAGTTCTTC; CDR3: CASSYSWRYEQFF
V: TRBV4-1; J: TRBJ1-1; D: -; size: many; DNA: TGCGCCTCCAAGGGGGGGACCTCGAACACTGAAGCTTTCTTT; CDR3: CASKGGTSNTEAFF
V: TRBV2; J: TRBJ2-1; D: TRBD2; size: -; DNA: TGTGCCAGCAGTGATCCGGGACTAGCGGGAGAAGAGCAGTTCTTC; CDR3: CASSDPGLAGEEQFF
V: TRBV4-1; J: TRBJ2-7; D: -; size: -; DNA: TGCGCCAGCAGCCCGGACGTTACCTACGAGCAGTACTTC; CDR3: CASSPDVTYEQYF
V: TRBV7-9; J: TRBJ2-7; D: -; size: -; DNA: TGTGCCAGCAGCTTAGGGTCAGGGAATTCCTACGAGCAGTACTTC; CDR3: CASSLGSGNSYEQYF
V: TRBV4-3; J: TRBJ1-3; D: -; size: -; DNA: TGCGCCAGCAGCCAAGACAGGGCAGGGGCTGGAAACACCATATATTTT; CDR3: CASSQDRAGAGNTIYF
V: TRBV5-6; J: TRBJ2-7; D: -; size: -; DNA: TGTGCCAGCCTCTATATTGGGGACGGGAACTCCTACGAGCAGTACTTC; CDR3: CASLYIGDGNSYEQYF
V: TRBV19; J: TRBJ2-3; D: -; size: -; DNA: TGTGCCAGTAGTATCCTAACGACAGAGGATACGCAGTATTTT; CDR3: CASSILTTEDTQYF
V: TRBV7-7; J: TRBJ2-1; D: -; size: -; DNA: TGTGCCAGCAGCTCGGGGGACGCTACCTACAATGAGCAGTTCTTC; CDR3: CASSSGDATYNEQFF
V: TRBV7-2; J: TRBJ2-5; D: -; size: -; DNA: TGTGCCAGCAGCTTGCGTGGCGGACCCCTCCAAGAGACCCAGTACTTC; CDR3: CASSLRGGPLQETQYF
V: TRBV7-2; J: TRBJ1-4; D: -; size: -; DNA: TGTGCCTCCAGCTCAGGAGAGACTAATGAAAAACTGTTTTTT; CDR3: CASSSGETNEKLFF
V: TRBV27; J: TRBJ2-1; D: -; size: -; DNA: TGTGCCAGCAGACCGGGACTTCTCTACAATGAGCAGTTCTTC; CDR3: CASRPGLLYNEQFF
V: TRBV7-7; J: TRBJ2-1; D: -; size: -; DNA: TGTGCCAGCAGCCTTGGGGCTATTAATGAGCAGTTCTTC; CDR3: CASSLGAINEQFF
V: TRBV7-6; J: TRBJ2-6; D: -; size: -; DNA: TGTGCCAGCAGCTTAGCGTTGGAGGTCAGACCGTCGCGGGCCAACGTCCTGACTTTC; CDR3: CASSLALEVRPSRANVLTF
V: TRBV11-2; J: TRBJ2-7; D: TRBD2; size: -; DNA: TGTGCCAGCAGCTTAGAAGCGGGAGTATACGAGCAGTACTTC; CDR3: CASSLEAGVYEQYF
V: TRBV14; J: TRBJ2-5; D: -; size: -; DNA: TGTGCCAGCAGCCACAAGATCGGGTCACGATGGGAGACCCAGTACTTC; CDR3: CASSHKIGSRWETQYF
V: TRBV4-3; J: TRBJ1-1; D: -; size: many; DNA: TGCGCCAGCAGCCAAGTCCATAGGGCTGAAGCTTTCTTT; CDR3: CASSQVHRAEAFF
V: TRBV6-6; J: TRBJ1-4; D: -; size: -; DNA: TGTGCCAGCAGTTATAAGGCACTGGGAGGGGAAAAACTGTTTTTT; CDR3: CASSYKALGGEKLFF
V: TRBV2; J: TRBJ1-2; D: -; size: -; DNA: TGTGCCAGCACCCTACCCCGTGGGAGTGTAGGTCGGTCGGGCTACACCTTC; CDR3: CASTLPRGSVGRSGYTF
V: TRBV9; J: TRBJ2-7; D: TRBD2; size: -; DNA: TGTGCCAGCAGCCCCGGGACTAGTCTTTACGAGCAGTACTTC; CDR3: CASSPGTSLYEQYF
V: TRBV4-1; J: TRBJ1-2; D: -; size: few; DNA: TGCGCCAGCAGCCAAGAACTCAACTATGGCTACACCTTC; CDR3: CASSQELNYGYTF
V: TRBV19; J: TRBJ1-1; D: -; size: -; DNA: TGTGCCAGTAGCCCGCCTTGGGGGAGAGTGAACACTGAAGCTTTCTTT; CDR3: CASSPPWGRVNTEAFF
V: TRBV7-7; J: TRBJ2-3; D: -; size: -; DNA: TGTGCCAGCAGCTTAGAGGCCACAGATACGCAGTATTTT; CDR3: CASSLEATDTQYF
V: TRBV6-5; J: TRBJ2-7; D: -; size: -; DNA: TGTGCCAGCAGTCCCGATGGGGGGCCCTACGAGCAGTACTTC; CDR3: CASSPDGGPYEQYF
V: TRBV15; J: TRBJ2-6; D: -; size: -; DNA: TGTGCCACCAGCAGTGGACAGTCTGGGGCCAACGTCCTGACTTTC; CDR3: CATSSGQSGANVLTF
V: TRBV7-9; J: TRBJ1-5; D: -; size: -; DNA: TGTGCCAGCAGCTTAGGAGGCGGGAGGAATCAGCCCCAGCATTTT; CDR3: CASSLGGGRNQPQHF
V: TRBV5-1; J: TRBJ2-7; D: -; size: -; DNA: TGCGCCAGCAGATCTGGCGGGGCGGGCGAGCAGTACTTC; CDR3: CASRSGGAGEQYF
V: TRBV2; J: TRBJ2-1; D: -; size: -; DNA: TGTGCCAGCAGTGAGCTTTCCTTTTCCTACAATGAGCAGTTCTTC; CDR3: CASSELSFSYNEQFF
V: TRBV9; J: TRBJ2-7; D: TRBD1; size: -; DNA: TGTGCCAGCAGCCCAGGACAGGCCTCCTACGAGCAGTACTTC; CDR3: CASSPGQASYEQYF
V: TRBV18; J: TRBJ1-2; D: -; size: -; DNA: TGTGCCAGCTCACTCCCTGGTAGGCACCCCTCCTTCTATGGCTACACCTTC; CDR3: CASSLPGRHPSFYGYTF
V: TRBV19; J: TRBJ1-1; D: -; size: few; DNA: TGTGCCAGTATGGTGGGGCAAATAGTGTGGGGAGAACAAGTCACTGAAGCTTTCTTT; CDR3: CASMVGQIVWGEQVTEAFF
V: TRBV7-6; J: TRBJ2-7; D: -; size: -; DNA: TGTGCCAGCAGCTTACAGGGTGGGGGCGGCGAGCAGTACTTC; CDR3: CASSLQGGGGEQYF
V: TRBV11-2; J: TRBJ2-2; D: -; size: -; DNA: TGTGCCAGCATTCGACCGAACACCGGGGAGCTGTTTTTT; CDR3: CASIRPNTGELFF
V: TRBV10-2; J: TRBJ2-2; D: -; size: -; DNA: TGCGCCAGCAGTGAGGGTACCGGGGAGCTGTTTTTT; CDR3: CASSEGTGELFF
V: TRBV5-5; J: TRBJ1-1; D: -; size: -; DNA: TGTGCCAGCAGCCTGACCCAGAACACTGAAGCTTTCTTT; CDR3: CASSLTQNTEAFF
V: TRBV5-4; J: TRBJ1-2; D: -; size: -; DNA: TGTGCCAGCAGCCCGGACAGACCCTGGGGCTACACCTTC; CDR3: CASSPDRPWGYTF
V: TRBV5-1; J: TRBJ2-7; D: -; size: -; DNA: TGCGCCAGCAGCTTGGGGGGGACCTACGAGCAGTACTTC; CDR3: CASSLGGTYEQYF
V: TRBV27; J: TRBJ1-1; D: -; size: -; DNA: TGTGCCAGCAGTCCCATGACAGCTGGGACTGAAGCTTTCTTT; CDR3: CASSPMTAGTEAFF
V: TRBV5-1; J: TRBJ1-4; D: TRBD1; size: few; DNA: TGCGCCAGCAGCTTGACAGGGGGCGCGTCTAATGAAAAACTGTTTTTT; CDR3: CASSLTGGASNEKLFF
V: TRBV11-3; J: TRBJ2-2; D: TRBD2; size: -; DNA: TGTGCCAGCAGCTTAAGGACTAGCGGGAACACCGGGGAGCTGTTTTTT; CDR3: CASSLRTSGNTGELFF